This T cell receptor beta chain was identified in a study of T cells in localized non-small cell lung cancer. Study conclusions and caveats: Exceeding tumor, uninvolved adjacent lung had the highest T cell clonality. Appearance in adjacent lung was seen for a median approximately 59 of the top 100 tumor clones. A raised T cell density in blood coincided with lengthier overall survival.

This clone was detected once. Its matching antigen is unknown. This CDR3 is 13 amino acids long. Germline assignment: CDR1 SGDLS and CDR2 YYNGEE. With V trimmed by 0 bases and J by 8 bases, 4 bases remained unmatched. The repertoire was sequenced with immunoSEQ multiplex PCR; TCRdb's copy has only in-frame clones and lacks some. The sample includes about 24,000 clones, about 90% of them seen just once. The rearrangement links TRBV9 to TRBJ1-2, with 7 bases lining up with TRBD1. The origin of this receptor is a woman aged 40 to 75 with stage I lung adenocarcinoma. The material sequenced was peripheral blood, taken before any cancer treatment. In DNA form, the CDR3 reads TGTGCCAGCAGCGTAGACAGGGGAAGAGGCTACACCTTC. Protein product: CASSVDRGRGYTF. Full variable domain (remainder filled in from reference TRBV9 and TRBJ1-2): DSGVTQTPKHLITATGQRVTLRCSPRSGDLSVYWYQQSLDQGLQFLIQYYNGEERAKGNILERFSAQQFPDLHSELNLSSLELGDSALYFCASSVDRGRGYTFGSGTRLTVV.